The present T cell receptor beta chain was sequenced within a study of T cell responses to AZD1222 COVID-19 vaccine (dated by TCRdb to the early 2020s). In terms of the full investigation: AZD1222 recipients given second doses at about 4 weeks or at about 12 weeks were pooled, since spike-specific TCR depth and breadth were not found to differ between the two schedules. A total of 230 or so trial participants underwent TCR sequencing, of whom some 210 received two doses of AZD1222 and about 25 received two doses of the MenACWY control vaccine. Trial participants were enrolled by age into subgroups of 18-55, 56-69 and 70-plus years, and about 150, 27 and 61 TCR-sequenced participants, respectively, were included in these subgroups. Beyond this particular receptor, the publication reports: The vaccine-associated CD4 TCRs covered the entire spike protein, and the dominant responses fell in regions 160-218 and 743-854. Conclusions about previously exposed vaccinees were limited because only six AZD1222 recipients were SARS-CoV-2 seropositive at baseline. In the small 56-69-year group, the increase in depth fell short of significance, most likely because of low power. No day 14 peak-response samples were available, so repertoires were characterized only after the peak T cell response. Epitopes outside the regions mutated in the B.1.351 and B.1.1.7 variants were reportedly recognized by nearly half of the unique spike-specific TCRs. Most participants were white British and females outnumbered males, and the authors suggested that clonal diversity may have been underestimated. A significant rise in spike-specific TCR breadth and depth was observed after two AZD1222 doses relative to day 0 and relative to MenACWY recipients.

Comments on this clone: There is no known antigen for this receptor. Base qualities were left out, and no much larger clone turns up one base away.

The CDR3 regions of human TCRbeta chains were analyzed by immunosequencing. On the authors' methods: TCRs in the repertoires were matched against a reference library of SARS-CoV-2-specific TCRs that had been generated with the MIRA antigen-specificity platform. Breadth was defined as the fraction of unique TCRs that were SARS-CoV-2-associated. Depth was defined as the fraction of total T cells that were SARS-CoV-2-associated. Each spike-specific TCR was assigned to its reactive spike region and to a CD4 or CD8 class using the MIRA data. Log10-transformed breadth and depth values were compared by one-way ANOVA with Sidak's multiple comparisons tests. What TCRdb holds here is the immuneACCESS table cut down to in-frame rearrangements. Part of the clones is not present; checked against another copy, under half of the missing clones reflect an unresolved V gene, and the others are unexplained. V, J and clone size derive from that table, while D and trimming were established from the DNA sequence. A total of about 120,000 clones appear in this sample, around 85% of them only once. The ten largest clones add up to 4.6% of the sample.

The time point label, as the study defines it: baseline before first vaccination. Vaccinee samples were obtained from the UK trials COV001 and COV002, which included a single-blind randomized controlled phase 2/3 trial of AZD1222 (ChAdOx1 nCoV-19) in healthy adults. Trial participant PBMC samples were collected at day 0 and day 28 after the second dose for TCRbeta chain sequencing. The CDR3 covers 14 residues, taking in both the cysteine and the phenylalanine. The sequence is cut down to CDR3 DNA, 42 bases in frame from base 1. Germline trimming amounts to 8 bases on V and 5 bases on J, with 11 as the count of junction bases outside the gene matches. CDR1 and CDR2, per the germline V gene, are SNHLY and FYNNEI.

The sequence joins TRBV2 to TRBJ2-7; 8 junctional bases match TRBD2. The clonotype comes from an adult in good health. Sequencing used peripheral blood, obtained on day 0 of AZD1222 vaccination. At the DNA level, the sequence is TGTGCCAGCCGGGGGGGGACTAGTTTCCACGAGCAGTACTTC. Its protein is CASRGGTSFHEQYF.